Sequencing of this T cell receptor (beta chain) was carried out in a study of shared T cell receptors in the human thymus. This clone showed up just once. Trimming took 3 bases from V and 5 from J, leaving 10 bases between them. There are 13 residues in the CDR3. The germline CDR1 and CDR2 sequences are MNHEY and SMNVEV (reference sequence). Profiled with immunoSEQ multiplex PCR; TCRdb holds only in-frame clones, not every one. The data contain some 400,000 clones, 95% of them singletons. The sample was thymocytes. V is TRBV27 and J is TRBJ1-2, with a possible D match to TRBD1 (6 bases). The receptor was isolated from a human donor. For the CDR3, the DNA is TGTGCCAGCAGTTTCGGACAGTCGTATGGCTACACCTTC. It specifies CASSFGQSYGYTF.